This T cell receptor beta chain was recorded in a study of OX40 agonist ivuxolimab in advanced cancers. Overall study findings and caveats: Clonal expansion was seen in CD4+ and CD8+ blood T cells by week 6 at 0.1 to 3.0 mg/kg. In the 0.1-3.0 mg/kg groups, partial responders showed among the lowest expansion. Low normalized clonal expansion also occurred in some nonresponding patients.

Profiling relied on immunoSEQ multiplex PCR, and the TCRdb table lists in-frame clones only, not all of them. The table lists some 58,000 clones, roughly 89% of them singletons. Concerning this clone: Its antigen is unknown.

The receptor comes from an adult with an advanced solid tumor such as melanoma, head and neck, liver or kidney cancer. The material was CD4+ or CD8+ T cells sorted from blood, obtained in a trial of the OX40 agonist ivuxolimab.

DNA for the CDR3: TGTGCCAGCAGCTTGACATTGCTGGCCTATAATTCACCCCTCCACTTT. Protein: CASSLTLLAYNSPLHF. V usage is TRBV7-2 and J usage is TRBJ1-6; D not resolved. The CDR3 has 16 residues. Germline CDR1 SGHTA, CDR2 FQGNSA. Trimming removed 3 bases from V and 2 bases from J, with 11 bases in between. Using reference TRBV7-2 and TRBJ1-6 for the parts outside the CDR3, the full variable domain is GAGVSQSPSNKVTEKGKDVELRCDPISGHTALYWYRQSLGQGLEFLIYFQGNSAPDKSGLPSDRFSAERTGGSVSTLTIQRTQQEDSAVYLCASSLTLLAYNSPLHFGNGTRLTVT.